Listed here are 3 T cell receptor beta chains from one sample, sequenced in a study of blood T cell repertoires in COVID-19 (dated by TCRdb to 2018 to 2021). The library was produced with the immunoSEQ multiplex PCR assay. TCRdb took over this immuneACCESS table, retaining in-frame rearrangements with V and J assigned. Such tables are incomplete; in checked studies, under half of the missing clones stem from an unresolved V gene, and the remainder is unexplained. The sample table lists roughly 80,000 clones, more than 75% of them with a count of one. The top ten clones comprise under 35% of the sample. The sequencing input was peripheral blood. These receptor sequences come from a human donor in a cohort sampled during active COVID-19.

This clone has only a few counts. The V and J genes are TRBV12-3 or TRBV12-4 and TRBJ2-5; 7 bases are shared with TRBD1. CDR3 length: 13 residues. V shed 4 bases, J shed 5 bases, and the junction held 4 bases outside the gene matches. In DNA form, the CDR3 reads TGTGCCAGCAGTTCGGGGACAGTGGAGACCCAGTACTTC. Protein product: CASSSGTVETQYF.

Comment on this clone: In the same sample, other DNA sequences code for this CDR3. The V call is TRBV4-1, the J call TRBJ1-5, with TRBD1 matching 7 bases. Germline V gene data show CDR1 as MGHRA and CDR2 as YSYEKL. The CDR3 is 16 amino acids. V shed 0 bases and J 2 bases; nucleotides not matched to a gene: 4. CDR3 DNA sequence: TGCGCCAGCAGCCAAGAAATGGGACAGCGCAATCAGCCCCAGCATTTT. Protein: CASSQEMGQRNQPQHF.

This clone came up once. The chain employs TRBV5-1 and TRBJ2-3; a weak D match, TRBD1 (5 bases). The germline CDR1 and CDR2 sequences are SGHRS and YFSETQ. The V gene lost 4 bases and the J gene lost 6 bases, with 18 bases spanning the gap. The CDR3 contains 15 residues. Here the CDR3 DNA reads TGCGCCAGCAGCCCCGAGGACACGCAAAGGGATACGCAGTATTTT. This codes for CASSPEDTQRDTQYF.